This entry lists 28 T cell receptor beta chains sequenced from one sample in a study of T cell changes during pregnancy in multiple sclerosis. Repertoires were generated with immunoSEQ multiplex PCR, while TCRdb's copy carries only in-frame clones and drops some. The table records under 60,000 clones, roughly 90% of them present only once. This material consisted of CD4+ T cells from peripheral blood mononuclear cells, taken after pregnancy. These receptors were taken from a female donor with multiple sclerosis, enrolled in a pregnancy study.

V is TRBV7-2 and J is TRBJ2-3; D gene unclear. Looked up from germline, CDR1 is SGHTA and CDR2 is FQGNSA. CDR3 size: 14 residues. The V end was cut by 1 base, the J end by 0 bases, with 5 bases between. CDR3 DNA sequence: TGTGCCAGCAGCTTAGTGGCTAGCACAGATACGCAGTATTTT. Protein sequence: CASSLVASTDTQYF.

J is TRBJ2-2 and V is TRBV6-6; TRBD2 is a possible D gene (5 bases). From germline, CDR1 is MNHNY and CDR2 SVGAGI (reference sequence). V gave up 4 bases and J gave up 6 bases, with 9 bases separating them. The CDR3 extends over 13 amino acids. CDR3 sequence reads: CASSSQAAGELFF. Written as DNA, the CDR3 is TGTGCCAGCAGTTCCCAAGCGGCCGGGGAGCTGTTTTTT.

This clone was observed once. This chain uses TRBV6-5 with TRBJ1-2; D is unresolved. The V gene's germline CDR1 is MNHEY and CDR2 SVGAGI. The CDR3 has 14 amino acids. Trimming shortened V by 6 bases and J by 10 bases, and 21 bases separated the two germline ends. The CDR3 loop reads CASSYGDLRGVYTF. The CDR3 nucleotides are TGTGCCAGCAGCTATGGAGATTTAAGAGGAGTCTACACCTTC.

CDR3 sequence reads: CAISDSGGAGETQYF. CDR3 DNA: TGTGCCATCAGTGATAGCGGGGGGGCGGGGGAGACCCAGTACTTC. The chain combines TRBV10-3 with TRBJ2-5; 11 bases align to TRBD2. The germline V gene has CDR1 ENHRY and CDR2 SYGVKD. The CDR3 length is 15 residues. V was pared by 3 bases and J by 5 bases, with 5 bases of the junction left unmatched.

DNA for the CDR3: TGTGCCAGCAGTTATGAGCGGGGCACAGATACGCAGTATTTT. The encoded protein is CASSYERGTDTQYF. V is TRBV6-6 and J is TRBJ2-3, with D tentatively TRBD2 (6 bases). The CDR3 extends over 14 amino acids. V was trimmed by 3 bases and J by 1 base, leaving 8 bases between them. CDR1 is MNHNY, CDR2 SVGAGI, per germline (reference sequence).

The chain carries TRBV19 and TRBJ2-3, with a tentative D call TRBD1 (6 bases). Germline values: CDR1 LNHDA, CDR2 SQIVND (reference sequence). This CDR3 comprises 14 residues. Trimming took off 7 bases at V and 1 base at J, with 12 bases between the two ends. The CDR3 region is CASTRGRGTDTQYF. In DNA form, the CDR3 reads TGTGCCAGTACCAGGGGCAGGGGCACAGATACGCAGTATTTT. Using reference TRBV19 and TRBJ2-3 for the parts outside the CDR3, the full variable domain is DGGITQSPKYLFRKEGQNVTLSCEQNLNHDAMYWYRQDPGQGLRLIYYSQIVNDFQKGDIAEGYSVSREKKESFPLTVTSAQKNPTAFYLCASTRGRGTDTQYFGPGTRLTVL.

About this clone: The germline gene is not matched at one end of the junction; a read error may be the cause. The chain uses TRBV2 and TRBJ1-5, with TRBD1 as a possible D gene (5 bases). Germline V CDR1 and CDR2: SNHLY, FYNNEI. The CDR3 runs 15 residues. The CDR3 sequence is CASTEPGGYNQPQHF. CDR3 sequence (DNA): TGTGCCAGCACTGAACCGGGGGGTTACAATCAGCCCCAGCATTTT.

The gene calls are TRBV25-1 and TRBJ1-1, with 10 nucleotides matching TRBD1. The V segment lost 6 bases and the J segment 1 base; nucleotides outside the gene matches: 5. The germline CDR1 and CDR2 sequences are MGHDK and SYGVNS. The CDR3 is 15 residues long. The CDR3 DNA follows: TGTGCCAGCAGCCGCTGGACAGGGGGGAACACTGAAGCTTTCTTT. Its protein product is CASSRWTGGNTEAFF.

V is TRBV4-2 and J is TRBJ1-2; D may be TRBD1 (5 bases). This CDR3 has 14 amino acids. CDR1 is LGHNA, CDR2 YNFKEQ, per germline. The germline V and J ends were trimmed by 0 bases and 8 bases, with 13 bases remaining between them. CDR3 in DNA: TGTGCCAGCAGCCAAGAAGGGCAGGGTTACGGCTACACCTTC. As protein: CASSQEGQGYGYTF.

The chain uses TRBV7-2 and TRBJ2-1; the D is unclear. From germline, CDR1 is SGHTA and CDR2 FQGNSA. Trimming pared 7 bases from V and 6 bases from J, leaving 16 bases between. The length of the CDR3 is 14 residues. The CDR3 region is CASTLTWSGNEQFF. CDR3 DNA: TGTGCCAGCACCCTCACGTGGTCCGGCAATGAGCAGTTCTTC.

CDR3 sequence reads: CASSPQGQASNEQFF. DNA of the CDR3: TGTGCCAGTAGTCCGCAGGGACAGGCATCCAATGAGCAGTTCTTC. V gene TRBV19 combines with J gene TRBJ2-1; 8 nucleotides agree with TRBD1. This CDR3 comprises 15 residues. Germline assignment: CDR1 LNHDA and CDR2 SQIVND (reference sequence). V gave up 5 bases and J gave up 6 bases; unmatched junction bases: 9.

The CDR3 nucleotides are TGTGCCAGCAGTAAACACACCCAGGGGTTTGACGAGCAGTACTTC. Its translation: CASSKHTQGFDEQYF. The chain carries TRBV6-6 and TRBJ2-7, with a weak D call TRBD1 (6 bases). This CDR3 has 15 amino acids. The germline gives CDR1 MNHNY, CDR2 SVGAGI (reference sequence). V lost 5 bases and J 5 bases, leaving 19 bases between the germline ends.

This chain links TRBV18 with TRBJ2-1; D is unresolved. CDR3 length equals 16 residues. V was shortened by 0 bases and J by 0 bases, with 9 bases between the two germline ends. Germline V gene data show CDR1 as KGHSH and CDR2 as LQKENI. The CDR3 coding sequence is TGTGCCAGCTCACCACCGTTGCTAAGCTCCTACAATGAGCAGTTCTTC. As protein: CASSPPLLSSYNEQFF.

The rearrangement links TRBV5-1 to TRBJ2-2, with TRBD1 matching over 10 bases. Germline V gene lookup returns CDR1 SGHRS and CDR2 YFSETQ. V lost 4 bases and J lost 4; bases outside the gene matches: 7. The CDR3 has 16 amino acids. Written as DNA, the CDR3 is TGCGCCAGCAGCATAGACAGGGGGCTCGGCACCGGGGAGCTGTTTTTT. Protein product: CASSIDRGLGTGELFF. The full variable domain, in which reference TRBV5-1 and TRBJ2-2 provide the parts outside the CDR3, is KAGVTQTPRYLIKTRGQQVTLSCSPISGHRSVSWYQQTPGQGLQFLFEYFSETQRNKGNFPGRFSGRQFSNSRSEMNVSTLELGDSALYLCASSIDRGLGTGELFFGEGSRLTVL.

DNA for the CDR3: TGTGCCAGCAGCTTAATCGCGGGGCGGAACACCGGGGAGCTGTTTTTT. This gives the protein CASSLIAGRNTGELFF. The rearrangement uses TRBV7-3 and TRBJ2-2; tentatively, D is TRBD2 (6 bases). CDR3 length: 16 residues. The V and J ends lost 1 base and 1 base respectively, with 10 bases between them. Germline V CDR1 and CDR2: SGHTA, FQGTGA.

V gene TRBV2 combines with J gene TRBJ2-3, with 14 nucleotides matching TRBD2. The V gene's germline CDR1 is SNHLY and CDR2 FYNNEI. The CDR3 contains 15 residues. V gave up 6 bases and J gave up 2 bases; unmatched junction bases: 1. The CDR3 DNA sequence: TGTGCCAGCAGGGGACTAGCGGGGGCCACAGATACGCAGTATTTT. Amino acid sequence: CASRGLAGATDTQYF.

The genes are TRBV6-5 and TRBJ2-7; 10 bases agree with TRBD1. This CDR3 is 15 amino acids long. V lost 2 bases, J lost 2 bases, and 3 bases stayed unmatched. Germline-derived CDR1 and CDR2 are MNHEY and SVGAGI. CDR3 protein: CASSYRDRGPYEQYF. DNA for the CDR3: TGTGCCAGCAGTTACCGGGACAGGGGACCCTACGAGCAGTACTTC.

The rearrangement links TRBV9 to TRBJ2-3; TRBD2 agrees at 12 bases. V shed 4 bases and J 0 bases; nucleotides not matched to a gene: 9. This CDR3 has 18 residues. The germline gives CDR1 SGDLS, CDR2 YYNGEE. The CDR3 loop reads CASSLGLAGDTSTDTQYF. CDR3 bases: TGTGCCAGCAGCTTGGGACTAGCGGGTGATACTAGCACAGATACGCAGTATTTT.

The chain is built from TRBV15 and TRBJ2-7; D perhaps matches TRBD2 (5 bases). The CDR3 sequence is 13 residues long. CDR1 and CDR2 from the germline V gene are LNHNV and YYDKDF (reference sequence). The V end lost 0 bases, the J end lost 5 bases, and 8 bases lay between the germline ends. The CDR3 loop is CATSRDTGDEQYF. CDR3 coding DNA: TGTGCCACCAGCAGAGATACCGGGGACGAGCAGTACTTC.

The chain employs TRBV9 and TRBJ2-3, with D perhaps TRBD2 (6 bases). Germline CDR1 reads SGDLS; CDR2 reads YYNGEE. CDR3 length: 17 residues. Trimming cost V 0 bases and J 5 bases, with 19 bases left between them. CDR3 residues: CASSVDPLGGAVDTQYF. CDR3 sequence (DNA): TGTGCCAGCAGCGTAGATCCGCTGGGGGGAGCGGTAGATACGCAGTATTTT.

The rearrangement joins TRBV29-1 to TRBJ1-2; D unresolved. The germline V gene has CDR1 SQVTM and CDR2 ANQGSEA. The CDR3 loop spans 12 amino acids. Trimming removed 0 bases from V and 4 bases from J, with 6 bases in between. CDR3 sequence: CSVEDPTYGYTF. In nucleotides, the CDR3 is TGCAGCGTTGAAGATCCTACCTATGGCTACACCTTC.

The rearrangement links TRBV5-4 to TRBJ2-3; 12 nucleotides agree with TRBD2. With 2 bases clipped from V and 3 bases from J, the junction kept 4 bases outside the gene matches. The CDR3 spans 16 residues. Germline-derived CDR1 and CDR2 are SGHNT and YYREEE (reference sequence). The CDR3 sequence: CASSLRLAGETDTQYF. CDR3 nucleotides: TGTGCCAGCAGCTTAAGACTAGCGGGGGAAACAGATACGCAGTATTTT.

The V and J genes are TRBV5-6 and TRBJ2-2; D gene ambiguous. Germline lookup yields CDR1 SGHDT and CDR2 YYEEEE. Between the trimmed V and J ends, which lost 3 bases and 0 bases, there was a span of 9 bases. This CDR3 region has 15 residues. The CDR3 bases are TGTGCCAGCAGCTCCGGAGACGCGAACACCGGGGAGCTGTTTTTT. Translated, it gives CASSSGDANTGELFF.

The V gene is TRBV7-2, the J gene TRBJ1-1; no firm D call. Trimming left V 5 bases short and J 0 bases short, with 7 bases between. This CDR3 contains 13 residues. From germline, CDR1 is SGHTA and CDR2 FQGNSA. The DNA for the CDR3 is TGTGCCAGCAGCCTTCAGGTGAACACTGAAGCTTTCTTT. Its protein is CASSLQVNTEAFF.

V and J are TRBV7-3 and TRBJ2-5, with TRBD2 identical over 9 bases. Trimming at V came to 6 bases and at J to 1 base, leaving 3 bases not matched to a gene. Germline V gives CDR1 SGHTA, CDR2 FQGTGA. The CDR3 runs to 14 residues. The chain's CDR3 is CASSPSGVQETQYF. CDR3 sequence (DNA): TGTGCCAGCAGTCCTAGCGGGGTCCAAGAGACCCAGTACTTC.

CDR3 nucleotide sequence: TGTGCCATCAGTTCCGGGACTAGCTGGGATGGTCGGGAGACCCAGTACTTC. Protein product: CAISSGTSWDGRETQYF. The J gene is TRBJ2-5, the V gene TRBV10-3; 9 positions match TRBD2. From germline, CDR1 is ENHRY and CDR2 SYGVKD. This CDR3 contains 17 residues. V trimming: 5 bases; J trimming: 5 bases; junction bases outside the gene matches: 15.

The rearrangement links TRBV6-5 to TRBJ1-3; D remains unclear. The CDR3 has 12 amino acids. Germline loops: CDR1 MNHEY, CDR2 SVGAGI. V was pared by 2 bases and J by 8 bases, with 7 bases between. As DNA, the CDR3 is TGTGCCAGCAGTTACCGAGGAGACACCATATATTTT. Translation gives CASSYRGDTIYF.

The V gene is TRBV2, the J gene TRBJ2-3; 13 nucleotides line up with TRBD2. This CDR3 spans 16 amino acids. Per germline, CDR1 SNHLY and CDR2 FYNNEI. Trimming cost V 6 bases and J 3 bases; bases outside gene matches: 6. The DNA for the CDR3 is TGTGCCAGCAGGGGGACGACTAGCGGGGGGACAGATACGCAGTATTTT. It yields the protein CASRGTTSGGTDTQYF.